Below, 10 T cell receptor beta chains from the same sample are listed, as sequenced in a study of blood T cells in healthy people across ages. For the second PCR, which ran for roughly 6 to 12 cycles, a sample-barcoded 5' primer and a J-beta primer mix were used. MiXCR, applied by TCRdb to the 5' RACE reads, yields one record per CDR3 protein. The repertoire holds fewer than 2 million distinct CDR3 sequences, 35% to 50% seen once, with roughly 23% in the top ten. The sample comprised blood. The receptors derive from a human donor in good health.

This chain links TRBV4-2 with TRBJ1-5; D remains ambiguous. This CDR3 contains 15 residues. Germline V CDR1 and CDR2: LGHNA, YNFKEQ. The ends were cut back, 0 bases at V and 7 bases at J, with 13 bases in the middle. The CDR3 DNA follows: TGTGCCAGCAGCCAAGAGGCCTGGGTGGAACAGCCCCAGCATTTT. Residues: CASSQEAWVEQPQHF.

The chain couples TRBV10-3 to TRBJ2-2; 10 nucleotides agree with TRBD1. V was clipped by 2 bases and J by 6 bases; unmatched bases: 3. This CDR3 contains 15 residues. Per the germline V gene, CDR1 is ENHRY and CDR2 is SYGVKD. The CDR3 sequence: CAISEGTGDSGELFF. Written as DNA, the CDR3 is TGTGCCATCAGTGAGGGGACAGGGGACTCCGGGGAGCTGTTTTTT.

This chain uses TRBV6-2 or TRBV6-3 with TRBJ2-1; 7 bases align to TRBD1. The germline V gene has CDR1 MNHEY and CDR2 SVGEGT. The CDR3 length is 14 residues. J was trimmed by 0 bases and V by 10 bases; bases with no gene match: 6. In nucleotides, the CDR3 is TGTGCCACTGGAGGACAGGTCTCCTACAATGAGCAGTTCTTC. This gives the protein CATGGQVSYNEQFF.

V gene TRBV7-2 combines with J gene TRBJ2-3; D is unclear. From germline, CDR1 is SGHTA and CDR2 FQGNSA. V shed 5 bases and J shed 11 bases, with 14 bases lying between them. There are 12 residues in the CDR3. In nucleotides, the CDR3 is TGTGCCAGCAGCCTATGGACCGAGAGGCAGTATTTT. This translates into CASSLWTERQYF. Full variable domain (rest looked up from reference TRBV7-2 and TRBJ2-3): GAGVSQSPSNKVTEKGKDVELRCDPISGHTALYWYRQSLGQGLEFLIYFQGNSAPDKSGLPSDRFSAERTGGSVSTLTIQRTQQEDSAVYLCASSLWTERQYFGPGTRLTVL.

V and J are TRBV9 and TRBJ2-4; 11 bases match TRBD2. Germline CDR1 reads SGDLS; CDR2 reads YYNGEE. There are 15 residues in the CDR3. The junction had 5 bases not matched to a gene; V was cut back by 3 bases and J by 6 bases. The CDR3 sequence is CASSERTSGGNIQYF. Here the CDR3 DNA reads TGTGCCAGCAGCGAGAGAACTAGCGGGGGAAACATTCAGTACTTC. Drawing the rest from reference TRBV9 and TRBJ2-4, the complete variable domain is DSGVTQTPKHLITATGQRVTLRCSPRSGDLSVYWYQQSLDQGLQFLIQYYNGEERAKGNILERFSAQQFPDLHSELNLSSLELGDSALYFCASSERTSGGNIQYFGAGTRLSVL.

This clonotype has a count of ten or more. This chain joins TRBV6-2 or TRBV6-3 and TRBJ2-7; D is undetermined. The CDR3 consists of 12 residues. The germline CDR1 and CDR2 sequences are MNHEY and SVGEGT. V lost 4 bases to trimming and J lost 3 bases, with 7 bases between them. This CDR3 reads CASSSRNYEQYF. For the CDR3, the DNA is TGTGCCAGCAGTTCCCGGAACTACGAGCAGTACTTC.

Of note for this clonotype: Compared with germline, one end of the junction differs, possibly owing to a read error. The chain uses TRBV28 and TRBJ1-2; unclear D gene. Germline CDR1 reads MDHEN; CDR2 reads SYDVKM. The CDR3 has 12 amino acids. CDR3 DNA sequence: TGTACCAGCAGTGCTACGGGGTACGGCTATACCTTC. It yields the protein CTSSATGYGYTF.

CDR3 protein: CASSSTITDTQYF. The CDR3 nucleotides are TGTGCCAGCAGTTCCACTATTACAGATACGCAGTATTTT. The chain joins TRBV6-5 to TRBJ2-3, with D unclear. This CDR3 has 13 amino acids. Germline assignment: CDR1 MNHEY and CDR2 SVGAGI. Trimming left V 4 bases short and J 3 bases short, with 8 bases between.

This clonotype appeared many times. The rearrangement uses TRBV29-1 and TRBJ2-1; D not certain. Germline assignment: CDR1 SQVTM and CDR2 ANQGSEA. This CDR3 contains 14 residues. V lost 1 base to trimming and J lost 4 bases, with 11 bases between them. CDR3 protein: CSVEVGVRYNEQFF. In DNA form, the CDR3 reads TGCAGCGTTGAAGTTGGGGTCCGGTACAATGAGCAGTTCTTC.

In this sample, this clonotype turned up a few times. The rearrangement uses TRBV5-1 and TRBJ2-3, with 8 nucleotides matching TRBD1. Germline values: CDR1 SGHRS, CDR2 YFSETQ. The CDR3 covers 15 residues. J was trimmed by 3 bases and V by 10 bases; bases with no gene match: 13. In DNA form, the CDR3 reads TGCGCCGGCACCTCGGGGGACAGGTTGACAGATACGCAGTATTTT. Amino acids: CAGTSGDRLTDTQYF.